This T cell receptor (beta chain) was recorded in a study of regulatory T cells in long-lasting Graves disease. The time point was: newly diagnosed GD, antithyroid drugs for less than 3 months. The TCR library was prepared using RNA isolated from PBMCs. HTBI primers from iRepertoire and Arm-PCR of CDR3 regions yielded the TCR beta libraries. Original processing methods: From all samples, identification returned 12 to 15 TRBJ and approximately 67 TRBV segments. MiXCR, applied by TCRdb to the multiplex PCR reads, yields one record per CDR3 protein. Here the V and J calls rest on TCRdb's processing, not on the authors' analysis. The sample shows a few hundred thousand distinct CDR3 sequences, roughly 15% of them seen only once. This clonotype was picked up many times. These data also featured in a second study, about T cells in Graves' hyperthyroidism and ophthalmopathy. That work contributes: Within blood appeared most thyroid clonotypes that had expanded above 0.001.

The origin of this receptor is a woman aged 40 to 49 with Graves disease. The specimen was peripheral blood mononuclear cells (PBMCs), collected at new diagnosis, from a patient treated with antithyroid drugs.

Here the CDR3 reads CASSLIKNTEAFF. CDR3 nucleotides: TGTGCCAGCAGCTTAATAAAGAACACTGAAGCTTTCTTT. The genes are TRBV11-1 and TRBJ1-1; D unclear. The CDR3 sequence is 13 residues long. V was pared by 2 bases and J by 1 base, with 5 bases between. Germline V gene data show CDR1 as SGHAT and CDR2 as FQDESV (reference sequence).